This TCR beta chain originates from a study of blood T cell repertoires in COVID-19. In the study overall: Nucleic acid was either cDNA or gDNA, and it came from T cells, B-cell-depleted T cells, or PBMCs.

The length of the CDR3 is 17 residues. The ends lost 0 bases at V and 2 bases at J; junction bases unmatched: 7. Germline V lookup: CDR1 SGHRS, CDR2 YFSETQ. As processed by the authors: Reference gene primer amplification gave estimated nucleated cell counts. Using immunoSEQ multiplex PCR, the repertoire was profiled, and TCRdb retains in-frame clones only, with some absent. From that table come the V and J calls and clone size; the DNA was used to work out D and trimming. The data show roughly 260,000 clones, 88% seen once. The chain has TRBV5-1 and TRBJ2-2, with 7 nucleotides matching TRBD1. Sequencing input: peripheral blood. This receptor was taken from a man aged 55 to 69 who had recovered from COVID-19. The CDR3, as DNA: TGCGCCAGCAGCTTGGTACAGGGACAGTACAACACCGGGGAGCTGTTTTTT. Its protein is CASSLVQGQYNTGELFF.